The entry below describes one TCR beta chain. Data came from immunoSEQ multiplex PCR; TCRdb stores just in-frame clones and leaves some out. This sample has hundreds of thousands of clones; about 89% occur once, and the top ten carry less than 9.5%. Patients in Seattle were enrolled during active infection, then followed longitudinally. This specimen belongs to a study of blood T cell repertoires in COVID-19. The length of the CDR3 is 16 residues. V lost 5 bases, J lost 4 bases, and 16 bases lay in between. Germline V gives CDR1 SGHRS, CDR2 YFSETQ. This sequence joins TRBV5-1 and TRBJ2-6; D may be TRBD1 (6 bases). Sequencing was done on a sample of peripheral blood. The receptor was derived from a woman between 50 and 59 years old with COVID-19, enrolled during active disease. CDR3 sequence: CASSFVGGTGANVLTF. The CDR3 DNA reads as TGCGCCAGCAGTTTTGTAGGGGGAACAGGGGCCAACGTCCTGACTTTC.